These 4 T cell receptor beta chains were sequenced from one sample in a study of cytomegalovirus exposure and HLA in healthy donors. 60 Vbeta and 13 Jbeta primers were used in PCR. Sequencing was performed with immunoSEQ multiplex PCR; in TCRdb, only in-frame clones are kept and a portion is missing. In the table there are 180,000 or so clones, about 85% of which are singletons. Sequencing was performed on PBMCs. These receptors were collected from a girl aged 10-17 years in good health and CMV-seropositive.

CDR3: CASSPTPGRGEAFF. In nucleotides, the CDR3 is TGTGCCAGCAGCCCGACCCCCGGGAGGGGTGAAGCTTTCTTT. The chain is built from TRBV27 and TRBJ1-1; tentative D call: TRBD1 (5 bases). V was trimmed by 6 bases and J by 7 bases, leaving 18 bases between them. Germline V gene sequence: CDR1 MNHEY, CDR2 SMNVEV (reference sequence). This CDR3 has 14 amino acids.

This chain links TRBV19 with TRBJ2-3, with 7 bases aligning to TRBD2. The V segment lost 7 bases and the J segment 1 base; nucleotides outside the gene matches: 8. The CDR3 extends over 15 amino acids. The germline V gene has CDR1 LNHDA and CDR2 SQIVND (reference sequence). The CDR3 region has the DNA TGTGCCAGTAAGCCGACTAGCACGGGCACAGATACGCAGTATTTT. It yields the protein CASKPTSTGTDTQYF. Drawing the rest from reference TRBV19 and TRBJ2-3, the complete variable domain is DGGITQSPKYLFRKEGQNVTLSCEQNLNHDAMYWYRQDPGQGLRLIYYSQIVNDFQKGDIAEGYSVSREKKESFPLTVTSAQKNPTAFYLCASKPTSTGTDTQYFGPGTRLTVL.

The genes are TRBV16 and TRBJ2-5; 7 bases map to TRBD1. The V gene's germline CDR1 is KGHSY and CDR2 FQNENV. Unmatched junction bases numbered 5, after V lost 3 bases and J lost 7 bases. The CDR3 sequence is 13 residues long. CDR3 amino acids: CASSHPDRWTQYF. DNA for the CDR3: TGTGCCAGCAGCCACCCGGACAGGTGGACCCAGTACTTC.

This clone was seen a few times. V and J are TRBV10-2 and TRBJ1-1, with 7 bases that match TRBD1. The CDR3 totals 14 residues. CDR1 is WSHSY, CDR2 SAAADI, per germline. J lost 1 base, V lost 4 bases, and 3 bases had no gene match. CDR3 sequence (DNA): TGCGCCAGCAGTGTGACAGGGCCGAACACTGAAGCTTTCTTT. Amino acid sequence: CASSVTGPNTEAFF.